This T cell receptor (beta chain) was recorded in a study of response to subunit inactivated influenza vaccine. One entry per CDR3 protein, called by TCRdb with MiXCR from the RT-PCR reads. Of around 520,000 distinct CDR3 sequences in the sample, over 25% were seen once. CDR1 is WNHNN, CDR2 SYGVQD, per germline (reference sequence). The CDR3 is 12 amino acids. V was trimmed by 4 bases and J by 11 bases, leaving 14 bases between them. V and J are TRBV10-1 and TRBJ1-1, with TRBD1 as a possible D gene (5 bases). The source was CD4+ T cells sorted from PBMCs, collected roughly 5 days after vaccination. This TCR was sampled from a man between 50 and 59 years old who received an inactivated influenza vaccine. The CDR3 nucleotides are TGCGCCAGCAGTGTTGACAGAGGTCCGGCTTTCTTT. It is translated as CASSVDRGPAFF.